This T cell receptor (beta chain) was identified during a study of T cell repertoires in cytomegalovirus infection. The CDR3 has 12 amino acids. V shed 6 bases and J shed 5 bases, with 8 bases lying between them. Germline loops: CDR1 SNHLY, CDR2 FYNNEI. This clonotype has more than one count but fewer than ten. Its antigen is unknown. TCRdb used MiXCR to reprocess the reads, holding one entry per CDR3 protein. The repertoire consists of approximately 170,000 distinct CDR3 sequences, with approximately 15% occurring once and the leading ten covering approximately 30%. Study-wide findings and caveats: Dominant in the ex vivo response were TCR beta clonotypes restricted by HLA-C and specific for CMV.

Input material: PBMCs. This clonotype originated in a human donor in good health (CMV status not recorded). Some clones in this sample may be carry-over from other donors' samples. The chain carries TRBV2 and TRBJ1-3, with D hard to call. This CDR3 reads CASSDPRNTIYF. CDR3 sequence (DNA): TGTGCCAGCAGCGATCCAAGAAACACCATATATTTT.